Following are 8 T cell receptor beta chains from one sample sequenced in a study of T cell responses to AZD1222 COVID-19 vaccine. TCRdb's table, derived via immunoSEQ multiplex PCR, lists solely in-frame clones and lacks some. The sample records roughly 140,000 clones, 90% to 95% being singletons. The sample here was peripheral blood, taken after recovery from COVID-19. The receptor source for this set is an adult who had recovered from COVID-19.

The chain joins TRBV11-2 to TRBJ2-4, with 9 bases matching TRBD2. The length of the CDR3 is 15 residues. Looked up from germline, CDR1 is SGHAT and CDR2 is FQNNGV. J was trimmed by 3 bases and V by 1 base; bases with no gene match: 1. CDR3 amino acids: CASSLGTSDKNIQYF. CDR3 coding DNA: TGTGCCAGCAGCTTAGGGACTAGCGACAAAAACATTCAGTACTTC.

The genes are TRBV7-9 and TRBJ2-7; 7 nucleotides align to TRBD1. The CDR3 runs to 14 residues. V lost 4 bases, J lost 3 bases, and 6 bases stayed unmatched. Per germline, CDR1 SEHNR and CDR2 FQNEAQ (reference sequence). CDR3 loop: CASSSPGQNYEQYF. CDR3 DNA sequence: TGTGCCAGCAGCTCTCCGGGACAGAACTACGAGCAGTACTTC.

The chain combines TRBV5-1 with TRBJ2-7; D may be TRBD1 (5 bases). The CDR3 sequence is 13 residues long. CDR1 is SGHRS, CDR2 YFSETQ, per germline. Trimming stripped 1 base from V and 3 bases from J, with 8 bases between. The CDR3 loop is CASSLQRGYEQYF. The CDR3 DNA follows: TGCGCCAGCAGCTTGCAAAGGGGCTACGAGCAGTACTTC. The complete variable domain, with remaining parts taken from reference TRBV5-1 and TRBJ2-7, reads KAGVTQTPRYLIKTRGQQVTLSCSPISGHRSVSWYQQTPGQGLQFLFEYFSETQRNKGNFPGRFSGRQFSNSRSEMNVSTLELGDSALYLCASSLQRGYEQYFGPGTRLTVT.

This sequence joins TRBV29-1 and TRBJ1-1; 11 bases line up with TRBD1. The V gene end was trimmed by 4 bases and the J gene end by 9 bases; junction bases not matched to a gene: 13. The CDR3 consists of 15 residues. The germline V gene encodes CDR1 SQVTM and CDR2 ANQGSEA. CDR3 region: CSVAGQGDTLRQAFF. CDR3 in DNA: TGCAGCGTTGCGGGACAGGGGGATACCCTGAGGCAAGCTTTCTTT. The variable domain in full, completed from reference TRBV29-1 and TRBJ1-1, reads SAVISQKPSRDICQRGTSLTIQCQVDSQVTMMFWYRQQPGQSLTLIATANQGSEATYESGFVIDKFPISRPNLTFSTLTVSNMSPEDSSIYLCSVAGQGDTLRQAFFGQGTRLTVV.

This clone was seen more than once but under ten times. The chain joins TRBV9 to TRBJ1-4; no firm D call. From germline, CDR1 is SGDLS and CDR2 YYNGEE. V was pared by 4 bases and J by 0 bases, with 10 bases between. This CDR3 has 15 amino acids. CDR3 in amino acids: CASSPRLATNEKLFF. CDR3 in DNA: TGTGCCAGCAGCCCAAGGCTTGCAACTAATGAAAAACTGTTTTTT.

The CDR3 DNA sequence: TGTGCCAGCAGTTTTGCAGGGGGGGGCGCAGATACGCAGTATTTT. Translated, it gives CASSFAGGGADTQYF. The chain links TRBV27 to TRBJ2-3; perhaps D is TRBD1 or TRBD2 (7 bases each). Germline loops: CDR1 MNHEY, CDR2 SMNVEV (reference sequence). This CDR3 comprises 15 residues. Trimming removed 3 bases at V and 4 bases at J, with 14 bases between.

This chain's CDR3 is CAISERNTGELFF. For the CDR3, the DNA is TGTGCCATCAGTGAGAGGAACACCGGGGAGCTGTTTTTT. The chain is built from TRBV10-3 and TRBJ2-2, with D unclear. Germline lookup yields CDR1 ENHRY and CDR2 SYGVKD. V was trimmed by 2 bases and J by 1 base, leaving 2 bases between them. The CDR3 spans 13 residues.

The genes are TRBV7-9 and TRBJ2-2, with D hard to call. The V end was cut by 4 bases, the J end by 6 bases, with 6 bases between. The CDR3 spans 12 residues. Germline V gene data show CDR1 as SEHNR and CDR2 as FQNEAQ (reference sequence). CDR3 loop: CASSSLSGELFF. As DNA, the CDR3 is TGTGCCAGCAGCTCCCTCTCCGGGGAGCTGTTTTTT. The full variable domain, completed using reference TRBV7-9 and TRBJ2-2, is DTGVSQNPRHKITKRGQNVTFRCDPISEHNRLYWYRQTLGQGPEFLTYFQNEAQLEKSRLLSDRFSAERPKGSFSTLEIQRTEQGDSAMYLCASSSLSGELFFGEGSRLTVL.